The T cell receptor beta chain described here comes from a study of cytomegalovirus exposure and HLA in healthy donors. Study details: The 110 or so validation repertoires used a platform that matched the one used for the 600 to 750 first-cohort repertoires, as a later analysis reported. Study results and caveats: The tendency of first-cohort TCR clusters to co-occur in the 120 validation repertoires was identified by a subsequent analysis. Confirmation in vitro established that three CMV-associated chains were specific for CMV antigens.

Generated by immunoSEQ multiplex PCR, the TCRdb table keeps only in-frame clones and is missing some. The profile shows 300,000 to 400,000 clones, more than 80% of them singletons. Separation from the roughly 700-subject first cohort characterized the roughly 120-subject validation cohort, to which the donors belonged. For this clone: The target antigen is unknown.

CDR3 size: 16 residues. CDR1 and CDR2 (germline): SNHLY, FYNNEI. Trimming pared 1 base from V and 0 bases from J, leaving 12 bases between. The sample consisted of PBMCs. J is TRBJ1-1 and V is TRBV2; D is perhaps TRBD1 (5 bases). This TCR was sampled from a woman aged 18 to 35 in good health and CMV-seronegative. The CDR3 sequence is CASSEGGGGMNTEAFF. CDR3 sequence (DNA): TGTGCCAGCAGTGAAGGGGGGGGAGGCATGAACACTGAAGCTTTCTTT.